This T cell receptor (beta chain) emerged from a study of blood T cell repertoires in COVID-19. Study-wide background: Samples came from the United States, Italy and Spain, spanning acute and convalescent COVID-19.

Clones were sequenced by immunoSEQ multiplex PCR, and TCRdb holds only the in-frame ones, with some missing. The repertoire has approximately 190,000 clones, roughly 82% of them found once; the top ten carry roughly 8%. Germline-derived CDR1 and CDR2 are MNHEY and SVGAGI. V was pared by 6 bases and J by 4 bases, with 5 bases of the junction left unmatched. The CDR3 is 13 amino acids. The clonotype was recovered from a woman aged 55-69 years with COVID-19, enrolled during active disease. V usage is TRBV6-5 and J usage is TRBJ1-1; 7 nucleotides match TRBD1. Sample: peripheral blood. The CDR3 loop reads CASRYQGGTEAFF. The DNA of the CDR3 is TGTGCCAGCAGATATCAGGGGGGCACTGAAGCTTTCTTT.